A selection of T cell receptor beta chains follows, all from one sample in a study of cytomegalovirus exposure and HLA in healthy donors. Assay: immunoSEQ multiplex PCR; the TCRdb copy retains only in-frame clones and omits some. Of 210,000 or so clones listed, 85% are singletons. Sequenced sample: PBMCs. These receptors all stem from a girl aged 2-10 years in good health and CMV-seronegative. The CDR3 runs from the conserved cysteine through the conserved F or W. D genes are given only for firm matches. Size is stated for part of the rows, as once, few or many counts, or as a class when the clone is expanded.

J	V	D	size	CDR3	DNA
TRBJ1-5	TRBV6-6	TRBD1	.	CASSSRQGNQPQHF	TGTGCCAGCAGTTCTCGACAGGGGAATCAGCCCCAGCATTTT
TRBJ1-6	TRBV6-1	.	.	CASREGSAGMGSPLHF	TGTGCCAGCAGGGAAGGGTCCGCGGGGATGGGTTCACCCCTCCACTTT
TRBJ1-5	TRBV5-6	.	few	CASSHFQNSNQPQHF	TGTGCCAGCAGCCACTTTCAAAATAGCAATCAGCCCCAGCATTTT
TRBJ2-5	TRBV4-1	TRBD2	.	CASSQGLAGGETQYF	TGCGCCAGCAGCCAAGGACTAGCGGGTGGAGAGACCCAGTACTTC
TRBJ2-7	TRBV5-5	.	.	CASSLEQSSYEQYF	TGTGCCAGCAGCTTGGAACAGAGCTCCTACGAGCAGTACTTC
TRBJ2-1	TRBV19	.	.	CASSIDGGLGEQFF	TGTGCCAGTAGTATAGACGGGGGACTGGGTGAGCAGTTCTTC
TRBJ1-1	TRBV19	.	.	CASTIGLNTEAFF	TGTGCCAGTACGATCGGTCTGAACACTGAAGCTTTCTTT
TRBJ2-2	TRBV7-9	.	.	CASSLGGTGELFF	TGTGCCAGCAGCTTGGGCGGGACCGGGGAGCTGTTTTTT
TRBJ2-6	TRBV5-6	.	few	CASSLLRGANVLTF	TGTGCCAGCAGCTTGCTAAGAGGGGCCAACGTCCTGACTTTC
TRBJ1-5	TRBV7-9	TRBD1	.	CASSPPGQMNQPQHF	TGTGCCAGCAGCCCGCCGGGACAGATGAATCAGCCCCAGCATTTT
TRBJ1-1	TRBV5-8	.	.	CASSLSQGGTEAFF	TGTGCCAGCAGCTTGTCGCAGGGAGGGACTGAAGCTTTCTTT
TRBJ2-2	TRBV30	TRBD2	.	CASSSGNTGELFF	TGTGCCTCTTCTAGCGGGAACACCGGGGAGCTGTTTTTT
TRBJ2-7	TRBV5-4	.	.	CASSPSALSEQYF	TGTGCCAGCAGCCCTAGCGCATTAAGTGAGCAGTACTTC
TRBJ1-3	TRBV11-2	.	.	CASSLAPGIGNTIYF	TGTGCCAGCAGCTTAGCGCCGGGGATCGGAAACACCATATATTTT
TRBJ2-3	TRBV15	.	once	CATSRVGRDGRDTQYF	TGTGCCACCAGCAGAGTGGGCAGGGATGGTAGAGATACGCAGTATTTT
TRBJ1-5	TRBV2	TRBD1	.	CASSIRQGDSSINQPQHF	TGTGCCAGCAGTATAAGACAGGGGGACTCCTCAATAAATCAGCCCCAGCATTTT
TRBJ1-3	TRBV11-2	TRBD1	.	CASSSIRGEGNTIYF	TGTGCCAGCAGCTCTATCAGGGGGGAAGGAAACACCATATATTTT
TRBJ2-7	TRBV6-5	.	few	CASSSTGRGYEQYF	TGTGCCAGCAGTTCGACAGGTAGAGGCTACGAGCAGTACTTC
TRBJ1-2	TRBV7-9	.	.	CASSLNNYGYTF	TGTGCCAGCAGCCTTAATAACTATGGCTACACCTTC
TRBJ2-2	TRBV10-3	.	.	CAIIGSPPANTGELFF	TGTGCCATCATTGGCTCCCCACCCGCGAACACCGGGGAGCTGTTTTTT
TRBJ1-1	TRBV5-1	.	few	CASSPYSDSTEAFF	TGCGCCAGCAGCCCCTATTCGGACAGCACTGAAGCTTTCTTT
TRBJ1-2	TRBV27	TRBD1	.	CASSGQGDYGYTF	TGTGCCAGCTCCGGACAGGGGGACTATGGCTACACCTTC
TRBJ1-1	TRBV29-1	TRBD1	few	CSVAHPQTGGGNTEAFF	TGCAGCGTTGCGCACCCCCAAACAGGGGGCGGTAACACTGAAGCTTTCTTT
TRBJ2-7	TRBV2	TRBD1	.	CASSPGGEQYF	TGTGCCAGCAGTCCAGGGGGCGAGCAGTACTTC
TRBJ1-6	TRBV6-5	.	.	CASRRKGGGNSPLHF	TGTGCCAGCAGGAGGAAGGGGGGGGGTAATTCACCCCTCCACTTT
TRBJ1-2	TRBV5-1	TRBD1	.	CASSLETGVRDYGYTF	TGCGCCAGCAGCTTGGAAACAGGGGTTCGGGACTATGGCTACACCTTC
TRBJ2-1	TRBV2	TRBD2	.	CASSEEDPGTSGPFFNYNEQFF	TGTGCCAGCAGTGAAGAAGATCCCGGGACTAGCGGGCCTTTCTTCAACTACAATGAGCAGTTCTTC
TRBJ2-7	TRBV6-5	.	.	CASSYQWQGTYEQYF	TGTGCCAGCAGTTACCAGTGGCAGGGCACCTACGAGCAGTACTTC
TRBJ1-3	TRBV10-3	.	once	CAISEDRGNTIYF	TGTGCCATCAGTGAGGACAGGGGAAACACCATATATTTT
TRBJ2-5	TRBV18	.	.	CASSPLVARGETQYF	TGTGCCAGCTCACCATTGGTAGCCCGGGGGGAGACCCAGTACTTC
TRBJ1-4	TRBV5-6	TRBD1	once	CASSLGQGAEEKLFF	TGTGCCAGCAGCTTGGGACAGGGGGCTGAAGAAAAACTGTTTTTT
TRBJ1-2	TRBV19	.	.	CASSIISGFPYGYTF	TGTGCCAGTAGTATCATTTCGGGATTTCCATATGGCTACACCTTC
TRBJ2-1	TRBV5-1	.	.	CASSLGTYYNEQFF	TGCGCCAGCAGCTTGGGAACTTACTACAATGAGCAGTTCTTC
TRBJ2-1	TRBV4-2	.	.	CASSQDRRVGFSYNEQFF	TGTGCCAGCAGCCAAGATCGGCGGGTGGGGTTCTCCTACAATGAGCAGTTCTTC
TRBJ1-2	TRBV6-5	TRBD1	.	CASSWGQGVGNYGYTF	TGTGCCAGCAGTTGGGGACAGGGGGTGGGCAACTATGGCTACACCTTC
TRBJ2-3	TRBV5-1	.	.	CASTRQSGTDTQYF	TGCGCCAGCACTAGACAGTCGGGCACAGATACGCAGTATTTT
TRBJ2-7	TRBV14	TRBD1	.	CASSAGTGKFSYEQYF	TGTGCCAGCAGTGCCGGGACAGGGAAGTTCTCCTACGAGCAGTACTTC